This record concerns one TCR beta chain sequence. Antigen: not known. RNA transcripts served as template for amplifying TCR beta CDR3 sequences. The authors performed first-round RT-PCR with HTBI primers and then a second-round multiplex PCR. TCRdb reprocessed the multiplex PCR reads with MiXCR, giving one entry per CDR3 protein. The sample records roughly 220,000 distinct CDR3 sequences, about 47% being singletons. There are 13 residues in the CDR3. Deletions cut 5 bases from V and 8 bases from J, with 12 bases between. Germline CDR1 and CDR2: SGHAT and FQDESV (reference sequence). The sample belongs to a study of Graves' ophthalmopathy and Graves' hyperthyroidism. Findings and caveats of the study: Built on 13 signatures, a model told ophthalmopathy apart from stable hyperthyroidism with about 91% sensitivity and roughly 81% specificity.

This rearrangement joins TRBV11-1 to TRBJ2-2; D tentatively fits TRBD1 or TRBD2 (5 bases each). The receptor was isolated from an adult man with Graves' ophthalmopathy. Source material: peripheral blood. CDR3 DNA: TGTGCCAGCAGCCGGGACGGCTCGGGGGAGCTGTTTTTT. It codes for CASSRDGSGELFF. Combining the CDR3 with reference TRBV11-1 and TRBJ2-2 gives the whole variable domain EAEVAQSPRYKITEKSQAVAFWCDPISGHATLYWYRQILGQGPELLVQFQDESVVDDSQLPKDRFSAERLKGVDSTLKIQPAELGDSAMYLCASSRDGSGELFFGEGSRLTVL.